This T cell receptor beta chain derives from a study of T cells in Graves' hyperthyroidism and ophthalmopathy. As for the study in general: Peripheral blood specimens were obtained at initial diagnosis, prior to any treatment. Regarding the study as a whole: Appearing also in blood were most of the thyroid clonotypes expanded above 0.001.

This clonotype occurred a few times. Its antigen is as yet unknown. Ophthalmopathy cases met thresholds of Clinical Activity Score at least 3, NOSPECS grade at least 4 and duration under 3 months. Diagnosis rested on symptoms, serum thyroxine and TRAb, thyroid ultrasound, and orbital computed tomography. The CDR3 consists of 13 residues. Germline CDR1 reads SGHVS; CDR2 reads FQNEAQ. Trimming took 5 bases from V and 10 from J, leaving 15 bases between them. The investigators amplified TCR beta CDR3 regions from RNA transcripts. HTBI primers were the set used in a first-round RT-PCR of the TCR CDR3. TCRdb independently ran MiXCR on the multiplex PCR reads; one entry per CDR3 protein. This sample yields roughly 500,000 distinct CDR3 sequences, of which 22% are seen a single time; approximately 54% belongs to the top ten.

J is TRBJ2-1 and V is TRBV7-8, with unresolved D. The sequence was obtained from a woman in her 70s with Graves' ophthalmopathy. Sequenced: blood. The CDR3 loop reads CASSPMLLREQFF. In DNA form, the CDR3 reads TGTGCCAGCAGCCCAATGTTATTGCGGGAGCAGTTCTTC.